This TCR beta chain was identified in a study of cytomegalovirus exposure and HLA in healthy donors. Study-wide points: V- and J-gene trimming in TCR beta was tied to a missense DCLRE1C variant by an analysis performed later.

PCR employed 60 Vbeta and 13 Jbeta primers. Clones were read by immunoSEQ multiplex PCR, and TCRdb kept only the in-frame ones, dropping some. The profile shows more than 140,000 clones, around 75% of them singletons. The CDR3 extends over 14 amino acids. Germline CDR1 MNHEY, CDR2 SVGAGI. Trimming took off 8 bases at V and 3 bases at J, with 14 bases between the two ends. A few counts support this clone. Its matching antigen is unknown. The gene calls are TRBV6-5 and TRBJ2-1; weak D call: TRBD1 (6 bases). The sample was PBMCs. This receptor was obtained from a man aged 35-49 years in good health and CMV-seronegative. DNA for the CDR3: TGTGCCAGCCGCGGTCAGGGGAACTACAATGAGCAGTTCTTC. This codes for CASRGQGNYNEQFF.